Listed below are T cell receptor beta chains from one sample, sequenced in a study of Graves' ophthalmopathy and Graves' hyperthyroidism. TCRdb independently ran MiXCR on the multiplex PCR reads; one entry per CDR3 protein. Of some 160,000 distinct CDR3 sequences listed, roughly 36% are singletons. The sequenced sample consisted of peripheral blood. These receptors were taken from a young man with Graves' ophthalmopathy. Both conserved end residues are part of each CDR3.

j_call: TRBJ2-7; v_call: TRBV6-5; cdr3_aa: CASSSFRGRRSSYEQYF
j_call: TRBJ1-2; v_call: TRBV5-1; cdr3_aa: CATSGGGEGYTF
j_call: TRBJ2-7; v_call: TRBV11-2; cdr3_aa: CARSLDYGTGGREQYF
j_call: TRBJ1-5; v_call: TRBV6-1; cdr3_aa: CASWGDGRENQPQHF
j_call: TRBJ1-6; v_call: TRBV11-2; cdr3_aa: CASRDPGGSYNSPLHF
j_call: TRBJ2-7; v_call: TRBV29-1; cdr3_aa: CSVLPGQGLREQYF
j_call: TRBJ2-7; v_call: TRBV28; cdr3_aa: CASSSRDIYYEQYF
j_call: TRBJ1-2; v_call: TRBV12-3/TRBV12-4; cdr3_aa: CASSTDRQGSGYTF
j_call: TRBJ2-5; v_call: TRBV7-2; cdr3_aa: CASGLGSSGSGETQYF
j_call: TRBJ2-7; v_call: TRBV12-3/TRBV12-4; cdr3_aa: CASSRLSSYEQYF
j_call: TRBJ2-7; v_call: TRBV7-2; cdr3_aa: CASSRVAGSSYEQYF
j_call: TRBJ2-7; v_call: TRBV6-2/TRBV6-3; cdr3_aa: CASSYGGGRLYEQYF
j_call: TRBJ2-5; v_call: TRBV25-1; cdr3_aa: CASSDLSRDVEETQYF
j_call: TRBJ2-7; v_call: TRBV6-1; cdr3_aa: CASSETITLAYEQYF
j_call: TRBJ1-6; v_call: TRBV6-2/TRBV6-3; cdr3_aa: CASSYVGASPLHF
j_call: TRBJ2-6; v_call: TRBV4-3; cdr3_aa: CASSQESAANVLTF
j_call: TRBJ1-1; v_call: TRBV12-3/TRBV12-4; cdr3_aa: CASSRAQNTEAFF
j_call: TRBJ2-5; v_call: TRBV6-5; cdr3_aa: CASSYSARETQYF
j_call: TRBJ2-7; v_call: TRBV30; cdr3_aa: CAQRGRNYEQYF
j_call: TRBJ1-1; v_call: TRBV6-2/TRBV6-3; cdr3_aa: CASSYGRNYMNTEAFF
j_call: TRBJ2-7; v_call: TRBV10-3; cdr3_aa: CAISNSGTGGYEQYF
j_call: TRBJ2-5; v_call: TRBV6-1; cdr3_aa: CASSPGLAGGNQETQYF
j_call: TRBJ2-2; v_call: TRBV12-3/TRBV12-4; cdr3_aa: CASSGQAPNTGELFF
j_call: TRBJ1-5; v_call: TRBV12-3/TRBV12-4; cdr3_aa: CASSFSGLNQPQHF
j_call: TRBJ1-6; v_call: TRBV24-1; cdr3_aa: CATSEWGYGESSYNSPLHF
j_call: TRBJ2-2; v_call: TRBV3-1; cdr3_aa: CASSQDADNTGELFF
j_call: TRBJ2-5; v_call: TRBV20-1; cdr3_aa: CSAALVGETQYF
j_call: TRBJ1-6; v_call: TRBV6-1; cdr3_aa: CASSEADSYNSPLHF
j_call: TRBJ2-7; v_call: TRBV4-2; cdr3_aa: CASSQDMTSVYEQYF
j_call: TRBJ1-1; v_call: TRBV24-1; cdr3_aa: CATSDGQAGNTEAFF
j_call: TRBJ1-5; v_call: TRBV14; cdr3_aa: CASSQDDVQPQHF
j_call: TRBJ2-7; v_call: TRBV6-5; cdr3_aa: CASSYSRTGGSYEQYF
j_call: TRBJ2-7; v_call: TRBV20-1; cdr3_aa: CSGITGTSPQYF
j_call: TRBJ1-1; v_call: TRBV5-1; cdr3_aa: CASSLVGSWEMNTEAFF
j_call: TRBJ2-7; v_call: TRBV11-2; cdr3_aa: CASSLGVGGRPRYEQYF
j_call: TRBJ2-7; v_call: TRBV20-1; cdr3_aa: CNASGGYYEQYF
j_call: TRBJ2-5; v_call: TRBV19; cdr3_aa: CASSIGSEKTQYF
j_call: TRBJ2-7; v_call: TRBV28; cdr3_aa: CASSSLRLALEQYF
j_call: TRBJ1-2; v_call: TRBV24-1; cdr3_aa: CATSTGGADGYTF
j_call: TRBJ1-3; v_call: TRBV12-3/TRBV12-4; cdr3_aa: CASSTTSGNTIYF
j_call: TRBJ1-2; v_call: TRBV6-1; cdr3_aa: CASSEGLHYGYTF
j_call: TRBJ2-5; v_call: TRBV12-3/TRBV12-4; cdr3_aa: CASGLGTRAETQYF
j_call: TRBJ1-6; v_call: TRBV7-2; cdr3_aa: CASSLARTGNSPLHF
j_call: TRBJ2-5; v_call: TRBV20-1; cdr3_aa: CSARGSPGPSQETQYF
j_call: TRBJ1-4; v_call: TRBV20-1; cdr3_aa: CSASIRLTSPTNEKLFF
j_call: TRBJ1-6; v_call: TRBV12-3/TRBV12-4; cdr3_aa: CASSPRTVGSPLHF
j_call: TRBJ1-5; v_call: TRBV15; cdr3_aa: CATCYLTGGNQPQHF
j_call: TRBJ2-7; v_call: TRBV28; cdr3_aa: CASRSTGTASYEQYF
j_call: TRBJ2-7; v_call: TRBV7-2; cdr3_aa: CASSLVDRGYEQYF
j_call: TRBJ2-7; v_call: TRBV28; cdr3_aa: CASSGESEQYF
j_call: TRBJ2-7; v_call: TRBV6-1; cdr3_aa: CASRLGHGSYEQYF
j_call: TRBJ1-2; v_call: TRBV24-1; cdr3_aa: CATSDPGTGVLAF